This T cell receptor beta chain came from a study of cytomegalovirus exposure and HLA in healthy donors. A multiplex PCR was run with 60 Vbeta primers and 13 Jbeta primers. Some clones are missing from TCRdb's copy, which holds only in-frame ones; the method was immunoSEQ multiplex PCR. This table has roughly 200,000 clones, under 85% appearing once. In germline, CDR1 is LGHNA, CDR2 YSLEER. The V segment lost 6 bases and the J segment 2 bases; nucleotides outside the gene matches: 10. The CDR3 consists of 15 residues. This clonotype was obtained from a man aged 50-60 years in good health and CMV-seronegative. Sequenced sample: PBMCs. This chain links TRBV4-3 with TRBJ2-7; TRBD1 matches 7 bases. CDR3 in amino acids: CASSYAPQGPYEQYF. The CDR3 DNA sequence: TGCGCCAGCAGTTACGCGCCACAGGGGCCCTACGAGCAGTACTTC.